The rows below give T cell receptor beta chains drawn from one sample of a study of blood T cell repertoires in COVID-19. Measured with immunoSEQ multiplex PCR; TCRdb has only the in-frame clones, and not every one. This sample carries about 140,000 clones, 84% of them seen once, and the ten largest clones take roughly 3.4%. Sample: PBMCs or T cells enriched from blood (not recorded which). These TCRs come from a woman between 45 and 65 years old with acute COVID-19. CDR3s include the opening cysteine and the closing phenylalanine or tryptophan. The D gene is left open where the match is weak. The size entry is marked missing in some rows and otherwise reads once, few, many or a size class.

abundance,j_gene,d_gene,v_gene,CDR3nt,CDR3aa
-,TRBJ1-1,-,TRBV7-8,TGTGCCAGCAGCTTAGTATACAGCCGGGGGGGTGAAGCTTTCTTT,CASSLVYSRGGEAFF
few,TRBJ1-1,TRBD1,TRBV4-2,TGTGCCAGCAGCCAAGGCCTCACAGGGGGGCCTGACACTGAAGCTTTCTTT,CASSQGLTGGPDTEAFF
-,TRBJ2-7,-,TRBV2,TGTGCCAGCAGTCGGGACATGACCTCCTACGAGCAGTACTTC,CASSRDMTSYEQYF
-,TRBJ2-7,-,TRBV2,TGTGCCAGCAGTGAAGGGGTGGGCCCGGCCGAGCAGTACTTC,CASSEGVGPAEQYF
-,TRBJ2-2,-,TRBV6-2/TRBV6-3,TGTGCCAGCAGCCGAGCCGACAGGATGAACACCGGGGAGCTGTTTTTT,CASSRADRMNTGELFF
few,TRBJ2-5,TRBD2,TRBV5-1,TGCGCCAGCAGCTTGCCGGGACTAGCGGGAGGAGAGACCCAGTACTTC,CASSLPGLAGGETQYF
-,TRBJ2-7,-,TRBV3-1/TRBV3-2,TGTGCCAGCAGCCAAGGGCAGGCGCGCCACGAGCAGTACTTC,CASSQGQARHEQYF
-,TRBJ1-5,-,TRBV4-1,TGCGCCAGCAGCCAACGGGTTTATAGCAATCAGCCCCAGCATTTT,CASSQRVYSNQPQHF
-,TRBJ2-7,TRBD2,TRBV30,TGTGCCTGGGCTCTAGCGGGAGGGAACTACGAGCAGTACTTC,CAWALAGGNYEQYF
many,TRBJ2-7,-,TRBV5-4,TGTGCCAGCAGCTCCATAACGGGCGAGCAGTACTTC,CASSSITGEQYF
-,TRBJ2-5,-,TRBV4-3,TGCGCGGTTGGCGGAAACCTCGGGGAGACCCAGTACTTC,CAVGGNLGETQYF
-,TRBJ2-3,-,TRBV29-1,TGCAGCACGAAAATAGCGACTAGCACAGATACGCAGTATTTT,CSTKIATSTDTQYF
-,TRBJ1-2,TRBD1,TRBV9,TGTGCCAGCAGTCCCGGGACAGAGGGCTACACCTTC,CASSPGTEGYTF
-,TRBJ1-6,TRBD1,TRBV2,TGTGCCAGTACCCTAAGACAGGGGGCAGGCTATAATTCACCCCTCCACTTT,CASTLRQGAGYNSPLHF
-,TRBJ2-7,TRBD1,TRBV5-4,TGTGCCAGCAGCTCAGACAGGGGGGGCGAGCAGTACTTC,CASSSDRGGEQYF
-,TRBJ1-1,TRBD1,TRBV7-9,TGTGCCAGCAGCTTTGAACAGGGGTTTGAAGCTTTCTTT,CASSFEQGFEAFF
-,TRBJ2-3,TRBD2,TRBV11-2,TGTGCCAGCAGCTTAGGAGTAGCGGGAAGCACAGATACGCAGTATTTT,CASSLGVAGSTDTQYF
-,TRBJ1-2,TRBD1,TRBV2,TGTGCCAGCAGGAGACAGGGGGGTTTCTATGGCTACACCTTC,CASRRQGGFYGYTF
-,TRBJ1-4,TRBD1,TRBV19,TGTGCCAGTGTGGACAGGGGCGCGGCTAATGAAAAACTGTTTTTT,CASVDRGAANEKLFF
few,TRBJ2-3,-,TRBV7-7,TGTGCCAGCAGCTTAGCGCAGGGGGATACGCAGTATTTT,CASSLAQGDTQYF
-,TRBJ1-1,-,TRBV27,TGTGCCAGCAGTTTAGTCTGGGGGCTGAGCACTGAAGCTTTCTTT,CASSLVWGLSTEAFF
-,TRBJ2-1,TRBD1,TRBV2,TGTGCCAGCAGCCGGGACAGTTGGAATGAGCAGTTCTTC,CASSRDSWNEQFF
-,TRBJ2-1,-,TRBV5-1,TGCGCCAGCCAGCTCGGGTTAGAGCAGTTCTTC,CASQLGLEQFF